The 21 T cell receptor beta chains in this list originate from one sample, sequenced in a study of T cell responses to AZD1222 COVID-19 vaccine (dated by TCRdb to the early 2020s). The time point label for this specimen denotes: about 28 days (+/-7) after the second vaccine dose. Per the publication, the treatment or condition label means: meningococcal conjugate vaccine given as trial control. The library was prepared using the immunoSEQ multiplex PCR assay. In its TCRdb copy, this immuneACCESS table keeps in-frame sequences only and misses some clones. Where compared with another copy, unresolved V genes explain less than half of these, and the others have no known cause. The sample table contains roughly 180,000 clones; only one count was recorded for about 93% of them. The top ten constitute around 0.96% of the sample. This specimen was peripheral blood, taken 28 days after the second dose of the MenACWY control vaccine. The receptors were sampled from an adult who received the MenACWY meningococcal vaccine as a control.

The chain links TRBV11-2 to TRBJ2-5; perhaps TRBD2 as D (5 bases). The length of the CDR3 is 15 residues. V was cut by 5 bases and J by 8 bases, with 21 bases left in between. The germline CDR1 and CDR2 sequences are SGHAT and FQNNGV. CDR3 in DNA: TGTGCCAGCAGCACCCGAACAGTCCGGGGTGCCACCCAGTACTTC. It yields the protein CASSTRTVRGATQYF.

V gene TRBV24-1 combines with J gene TRBJ2-1; D might be TRBD2 (5 bases). Trimming removed 4 bases at V and 6 bases at J, with 12 bases between. The germline gives CDR1 KGHDR, CDR2 SFDVKD. This CDR3 has 14 residues. CDR3 protein: CATSDPRGGNEQFF. In DNA, the CDR3 is TGTGCCACCAGTGACCCCCGTGGAGGCAATGAGCAGTTCTTC.

The rearrangement links TRBV9 to TRBJ1-5; D is uncertain. The CDR3 has 13 amino acids. Germline CDR1 reads SGDLS; CDR2 reads YYNGEE. The V end lost 3 bases, the J end lost 4 bases, and 8 bases lay between the germline ends. The CDR3 sequence: CASSAQVNQPQHF. The CDR3 DNA follows: TGTGCCAGCAGCGCTCAGGTAAATCAGCCCCAGCATTTT.

The chain carries TRBV15 and TRBJ1-2; tentative D call: TRBD1 (6 bases). Germline assignment: CDR1 LNHNV and CDR2 YYDKDF (reference sequence). This CDR3 is 14 amino acids long. Trimming removed 0 bases from V and 4 bases from J, with 9 bases in between. The CDR3 coding sequence is TGTGCCACCAGCAGAGATAAGGGGGGCTATGGCTACACCTTC. This encodes CATSRDKGGYGYTF.

The CDR3, as DNA: TGTGCCAGTAGCCTGGACAGGGCCACTGAAGCTTTCTTT. As protein: CASSLDRATEAFF. This chain joins TRBV19 and TRBJ1-1, with 8 bases that match TRBD1. V lost 6 bases, J lost 4 bases, and 4 bases stayed unmatched. The CDR3 consists of 13 residues. CDR1 LNHDA and CDR2 SQIVND come from the germline V gene (reference sequence).

This clone was recorded once. V and J are TRBV10-3 and TRBJ1-2; D perhaps matches TRBD1 (6 bases). CDR1 is ENHRY, CDR2 SYGVKD, per germline. Trimming took off 3 bases at V and 8 bases at J, with 10 bases between the two ends. The CDR3 runs to 12 residues. The CDR3 region has the DNA TGTGCCATCAGTGAATGGGGGGGCGGCTACACCTTC. Residues: CAISEWGGGYTF.

The rearrangement links TRBV7-9 to TRBJ2-7; D is tentatively TRBD1 or TRBD2 (6 bases each). Looked up from germline, CDR1 is SEHNR and CDR2 is FQNEAQ (reference sequence). The CDR3 loop spans 15 amino acids. Deletions cut 6 bases from V and 0 bases from J, with 15 bases between. The CDR3 nucleotides are TGTGCCAGCAGGGGAGATGGAGGGGGCTCCTACGAGCAGTACTTC. Translating it yields CASRGDGGGSYEQYF.

Concerning this clone: Other DNA sequences in this sample translate to the same CDR3. The V and J genes are TRBV18 and TRBJ1-1, with D unresolved. This CDR3 has 13 amino acids. CDR1 and CDR2 (germline): KGHSH, LQKENI. V was clipped by 6 bases and J by 0 bases, with 8 bases between them. CDR3: CASSPLLNTEAFF. CDR3 sequence (DNA): TGTGCCAGCTCTCCCTTACTGAACACTGAAGCTTTCTTT.

V usage is TRBV30 and J usage is TRBJ2-5, with D hard to call. Germline CDR1 reads GTSNPN; CDR2 reads SVGIG (reference sequence). Deletions cut 0 bases from V and 5 bases from J, with 10 bases between. The CDR3 consists of 13 residues. DNA of the CDR3: TGTGCCTGGAGTGTACGAATGGGGGAGACCCAGTACTTC. This translates into CAWSVRMGETQYF.

The chain joins TRBV3-1 (or the pseudogene TRBV3-2) to TRBJ1-1, with 11 bases identical to TRBD1. The germline V gene has CDR1 LGHDT and CDR2 YNNKEL (reference sequence). The CDR3 length is 16 residues. The V gene end was trimmed by 6 bases and the J gene end by 6 bases; junction bases not matched to a gene: 12. The CDR3 DNA reads as TGTGCCAGCAGTAACTTTGGGACAGGGGGTTTCTCTGAAGCTTTCTTT. Translation gives CASSNFGTGGFSEAFF.

The gene calls are TRBV6-5 and TRBJ2-7; D is perhaps TRBD1 (5 bases). Germline V gives CDR1 MNHEY, CDR2 SVGAGI. CDR3 size: 13 residues. V gave up 4 bases and J gave up 2 bases, with 9 bases separating them. This CDR3 is CASSWADTYEQYF. DNA of the CDR3: TGTGCCAGCAGTTGGGCGGACACCTACGAGCAGTACTTC.

The chain combines TRBV18 with TRBJ2-5; D is perhaps TRBD1 or TRBD2 (5 bases each). The CDR3 is 13 residues long. Germline loops: CDR1 KGHSH, CDR2 LQKENI. V was trimmed by 2 bases and J by 1 base, leaving 5 bases between them. The DNA for the CDR3 is TGTGCCAGCTCACCAGGGACCCAAGAGACCCAGTACTTC. Translating it yields CASSPGTQETQYF.

CDR3 region: CASSLGGVPQHF. CDR3 DNA: TGTGCCAGCAGTTTAGGAGGGGTTCCCCAGCATTTT. The rearrangement links TRBV12-3 or TRBV12-4 to TRBJ1-5; perhaps TRBD1 as D (5 bases). The CDR3 consists of 12 residues. V shed 1 base and J shed 10 bases, with 8 bases lying between them.

The CDR3 nucleotides read TGTGCCAGCAGCGTCCCAGGCAATTCACCCCTCCACTTT. Its translation is CASSVPGNSPLHF. V and J are TRBV7-2 and TRBJ1-6; D unclear. CDR1 is SGHTA, CDR2 FQGNSA, per germline. The CDR3 runs 13 residues. The germline V and J ends were trimmed by 5 bases and 7 bases, with 9 bases remaining between them. Looking up the rest from reference TRBV7-2 and TRBJ1-6 gives the full variable domain: GAGVSQSPSNKVTEKGKDVELRCDPISGHTALYWYRQSLGQGLEFLIYFQGNSAPDKSGLPSDRFSAERTGGSVSTLTIQRTQQEDSAVYLCASSVPGNSPLHFGNGTRLTVT.

The sample holds one count of this clone. The CDR3 is CASGGSNQPQHF. DNA for the CDR3: TGCGCCAGCGGGGGGAGCAATCAGCCCCAGCATTTT. The rearrangement uses TRBV5-1 and TRBJ1-5; D might be TRBD1 (5 bases). The germline CDR1 and CDR2 sequences are SGHRS and YFSETQ. The CDR3 sequence is 12 residues long. Trimming left V 7 bases short and J 1 base short, with 6 bases between.

This chain links TRBV5-4 with TRBJ1-2; the D gene is possibly TRBD1 (5 bases). This CDR3 is 15 amino acids long. V dropped 2 bases and J dropped 0 bases, with 11 bases sitting between them. Germline CDR1 reads SGHNT; CDR2 reads YYREEE (reference sequence). CDR3: CASSFGTASNYGYTF. In DNA, the CDR3 is TGTGCCAGCAGCTTCGGGACGGCCTCTAACTATGGCTACACCTTC.

This clone was observed a handful of times. This sequence joins TRBV6-2 or TRBV6-3 and TRBJ2-1, with 7 bases identical to TRBD1. Germline V gene data show CDR1 as MNHEY and CDR2 as SVGEGT. This CDR3 is 12 amino acids long. The ends lost 6 bases at V and 8 bases at J; junction bases unmatched: 4. As DNA, the CDR3 is TGTGCCAGCAGCAAAACAGGGGATGAGCAGTTCTTC. Protein: CASSKTGDEQFF.

The V gene is TRBV30, the J gene TRBJ2-7; 12 bases fit TRBD2. V was clipped by 4 bases and J by 4 bases; unmatched bases: 2. The CDR3 sequence is 13 residues long. Germline lookup yields CDR1 GTSNPN and CDR2 SVGIG (reference sequence). The CDR3 loop is CAWTGLAGYEQYF. CDR3 nucleotide sequence: TGTGCCTGGACTGGACTAGCGGGGTACGAGCAGTACTTC.

The V and J genes are TRBV2 and TRBJ1-2; D uncertain. Germline CDR1 is SNHLY and CDR2 is FYNNEI. This CDR3 contains 13 residues. V was pared by 3 bases and J by 8 bases, with 13 bases between. Here the CDR3 reads CASSDPGWFGYTF. The CDR3 DNA reads as TGTGCCAGCAGTGACCCGGGATGGTTCGGCTACACCTTC.

The chain links TRBV4-2 to TRBJ2-3, with TRBD2 matching 9 bases. The V gene's germline CDR1 is LGHNA and CDR2 YNFKEQ. After removal of 4 bases from V and 0 bases from J, the junction contained 8 bases not matched to a gene. The CDR3 spans 17 residues. The CDR3 loop is CASSLTTSGASTDTQYF. The CDR3 DNA follows: TGTGCCAGCAGCCTCACGACTAGCGGAGCTAGCACAGATACGCAGTATTTT.

The count of this clone is one. V and J are TRBV2 and TRBJ1-2, with D perhaps matching TRBD1 (6 bases). Germline CDR1 SNHLY, CDR2 FYNNEI. The CDR3 loop spans 14 amino acids. V was trimmed by 6 bases and J by 4 bases, leaving 15 bases between them. The DNA of the CDR3 is TGTGCCAGCAGAAAAGGGGGGGTGCTCTATGGCTACACCTTC. Residues: CASRKGGVLYGYTF.